This T cell receptor beta chain was captured by sequencing in a study of human T cells and chemical hapten exposure. A word on this clonotype: Its antigen remains unknown.

The CDR3 loop spans 16 amino acids. V was clipped by 4 bases and J by 9 bases, with 27 bases between them. Germline V gene data show CDR1 as SQVTM and CDR2 as ANQGSEA. The time point is: pre-sensitization, week 0. Treatment defined: therapeutic diphenylcyclopropenone sensitization with weekly scalp DPC. Original processing notes: The number of TCRs in each sample had a median of 95,638 and spanned roughly 23,224 to 750,000. TCRdb re-called the RACE reads with MiXCR, one entry per CDR3 protein. The V and J calls, along with clone size, are taken from TCRdb and not from the paper's own processing. In the table there are 95,000 to 150,000 distinct CDR3 sequences, roughly 13% of which are singletons. Study conclusions and caveats: There was no change with DPC sensitization in TCRs above 1 in 1000 frequency. Significantly more large CDR3 similarity clusters were formed by expanded TCRs than by controls.

This chain uses TRBV29-1 with TRBJ1-2, with D maybe TRBD1 (5 bases). The TCR comes from a woman under 30 with alopecia areata. Some clones in this sample may be carry-over from other donors' samples. Sequencing was performed on whole blood, taken in connection with sensitization to the hapten diphenylcyclopropenone (DPC). The CDR3 nucleotides read TGCAGCGTTGCCACGCCAGGGACGGCCCAGGGTTATCGCTACACCTTC. As protein: CSVATPGTAQGYRYTF.